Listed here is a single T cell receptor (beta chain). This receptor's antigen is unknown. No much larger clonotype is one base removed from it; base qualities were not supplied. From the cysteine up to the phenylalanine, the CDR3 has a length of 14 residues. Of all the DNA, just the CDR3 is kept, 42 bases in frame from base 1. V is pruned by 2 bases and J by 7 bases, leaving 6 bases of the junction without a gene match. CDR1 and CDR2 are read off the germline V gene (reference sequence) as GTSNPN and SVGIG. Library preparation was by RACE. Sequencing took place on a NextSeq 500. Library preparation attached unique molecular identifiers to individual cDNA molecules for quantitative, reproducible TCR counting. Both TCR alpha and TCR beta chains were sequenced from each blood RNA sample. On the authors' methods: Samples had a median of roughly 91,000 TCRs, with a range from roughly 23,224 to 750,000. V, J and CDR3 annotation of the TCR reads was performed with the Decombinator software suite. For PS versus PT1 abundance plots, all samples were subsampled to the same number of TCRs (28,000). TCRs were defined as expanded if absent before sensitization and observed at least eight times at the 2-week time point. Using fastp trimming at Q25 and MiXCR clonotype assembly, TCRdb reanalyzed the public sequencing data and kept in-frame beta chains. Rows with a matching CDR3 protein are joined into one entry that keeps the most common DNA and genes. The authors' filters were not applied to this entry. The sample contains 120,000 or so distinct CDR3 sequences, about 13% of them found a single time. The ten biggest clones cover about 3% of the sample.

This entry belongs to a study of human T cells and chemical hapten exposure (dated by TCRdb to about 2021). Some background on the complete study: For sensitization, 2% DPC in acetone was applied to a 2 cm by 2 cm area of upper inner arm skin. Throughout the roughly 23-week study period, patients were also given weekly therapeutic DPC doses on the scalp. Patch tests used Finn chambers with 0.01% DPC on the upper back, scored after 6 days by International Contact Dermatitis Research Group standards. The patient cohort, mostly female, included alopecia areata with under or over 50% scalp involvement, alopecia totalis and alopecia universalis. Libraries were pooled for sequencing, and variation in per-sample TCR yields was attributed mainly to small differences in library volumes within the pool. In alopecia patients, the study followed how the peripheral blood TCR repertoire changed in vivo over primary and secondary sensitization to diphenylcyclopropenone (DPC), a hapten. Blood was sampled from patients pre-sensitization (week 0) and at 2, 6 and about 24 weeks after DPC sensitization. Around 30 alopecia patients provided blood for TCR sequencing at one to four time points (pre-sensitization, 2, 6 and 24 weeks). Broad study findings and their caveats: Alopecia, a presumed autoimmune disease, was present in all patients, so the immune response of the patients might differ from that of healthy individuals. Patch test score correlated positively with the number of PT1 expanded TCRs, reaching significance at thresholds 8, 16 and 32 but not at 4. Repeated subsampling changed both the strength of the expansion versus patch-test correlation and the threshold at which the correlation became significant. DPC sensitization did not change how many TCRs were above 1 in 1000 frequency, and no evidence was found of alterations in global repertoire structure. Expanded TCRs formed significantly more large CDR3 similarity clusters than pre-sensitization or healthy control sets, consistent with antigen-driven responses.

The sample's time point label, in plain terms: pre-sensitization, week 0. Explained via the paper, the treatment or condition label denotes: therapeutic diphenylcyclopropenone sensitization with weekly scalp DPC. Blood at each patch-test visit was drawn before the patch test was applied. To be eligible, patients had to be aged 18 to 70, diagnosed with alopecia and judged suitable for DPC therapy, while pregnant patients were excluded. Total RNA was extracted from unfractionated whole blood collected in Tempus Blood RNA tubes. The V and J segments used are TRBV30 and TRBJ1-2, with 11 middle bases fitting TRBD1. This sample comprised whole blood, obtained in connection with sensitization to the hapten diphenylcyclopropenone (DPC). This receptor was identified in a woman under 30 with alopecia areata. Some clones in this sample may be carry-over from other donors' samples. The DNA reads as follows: TGTGCCTGGAGTCACCCGGGACAGGGGGTTGGCTACACCTTC. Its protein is CAWSHPGQGVGYTF.